One sample yielded the 7 T cell receptor beta chains listed below, sequenced in a study of OX40 agonist ivuxolimab in advanced cancers. Clones were read by immunoSEQ multiplex PCR, and TCRdb kept only the in-frame ones, dropping some. The data contain over 30,000 clones, around 90% of them singletons. Sequencing used CD4+ or CD8+ T cells sorted from blood, obtained in a trial of the OX40 agonist ivuxolimab. The receptor source for this set is an adult with an advanced solid tumor such as melanoma, head and neck, liver or kidney cancer.

Concerning this clone itself: Other DNA sequences within the sample encode an identical CDR3. The rearrangement links TRBV4-2 to TRBJ2-5; 9 positions agree with TRBD2. CDR1 and CDR2 from the germline V gene are LGHNA and YNFKEQ. CDR3 length: 17 amino acids. V lost 1 base, J lost 3 bases, and 9 bases stayed unmatched. CDR3 region: CASSQGLWSSGEETQYF. The CDR3 nucleotides are TGTGCCAGCAGCCAAGGCCTGTGGTCTAGCGGGGAAGAGACCCAGTACTTC.

This chain uses TRBV5-4 with TRBJ1-1; D not certain. The CDR3 loop spans 14 amino acids. The germline CDR1 and CDR2 sequences are SGHNT and YYREEE (reference sequence). V gave up 1 base and J gave up 6 bases, with 13 bases separating them. The CDR3 bases are TGTGCCAGCAGCTTGTTCCAGGAGGAGGCTGAAGCTTTCTTT. This translates into CASSLFQEEAEAFF.

The chain has TRBV13 and TRBJ2-5, with 7 bases lining up with TRBD1. The germline V gene encodes CDR1 PRHDT and CDR2 FYEKMQ (reference sequence). V gave up 5 bases and J gave up 0 bases; unmatched junction bases: 3. This CDR3 has 14 amino acids. CDR3 region: CASSTDRDQETQYF. The CDR3 bases are TGTGCCAGCAGCACAGACAGGGACCAAGAGACCCAGTACTTC.

This sequence joins TRBV7-6 and TRBJ2-3, with 10 positions matching TRBD2. J gave up 2 bases and V 5 bases, and 1 base lay outside the gene matches. This CDR3 has 14 amino acids. Germline V CDR1 and CDR2: SGHVS, FNYEAQ. CDR3 in amino acids: CASSGTSDTDTQYF. The CDR3, as DNA: TGTGCCAGCAGCGGGACTAGCGACACAGATACGCAGTATTTT.

This clone appeared once. This sequence joins TRBV7-9 and TRBJ1-2; unclear D gene. The CDR3 covers 14 residues. The V end lost 4 bases, the J end lost 8 bases, and 17 bases lay between the germline ends. Germline CDR1 is SEHNR and CDR2 is FQNEAQ (reference sequence). The CDR3 nucleotides are TGTGCCAGCAGCTCCACACACTACATAGACGGCTACACCTTC. Translating gives CASSSTHYIDGYTF.

The chain is built from TRBV30 and TRBJ2-7; D may be TRBD1 (5 bases). Germline V gene lookup returns CDR1 GTSNPN and CDR2 SVGIG (reference sequence). The CDR3 loop spans 15 amino acids. The V gene lost 0 bases and the J gene lost 2 bases, with 14 bases spanning the gap. The DNA for the CDR3 is TGTGCCTGGAGTGTAGGGGTGGGCAGGGCCTACGAGCAGTACTTC. Translation gives CAWSVGVGRAYEQYF. Full variable domain (remainder filled in from reference TRBV30 and TRBJ2-7): SQTIHQWPATLVQPVGSPLSLECTVEGTSNPNLYWYRQAAGRGLQLLFYSVGIGQISSEVPQNLSASRPQDRQFILSSKKLLLSDSGFYLCAWSVGVGRAYEQYFGPGTRLTVT.

This chain joins TRBV29-1 and TRBJ2-1; D gene uncertain. Trimming took off 4 bases at V and 4 bases at J, with 8 bases between the two ends. The CDR3 runs to 12 residues. Germline V gene sequence: CDR1 SQVTM, CDR2 ANQGSEA. This CDR3 reads CSVVEGYNEQFF. CDR3 bases: TGCAGCGTTGTAGAAGGATACAATGAGCAGTTCTTC.